A selection of T cell receptor beta chains follows, all from one sample in a study of STAT3 mutations in large granular lymphocyte leukemia. The assay was immunoSEQ multiplex PCR, and TCRdb's table has in-frame clones only and misses some. The sample has under 25,000 clones; approximately 90% are singletons. Material for sequencing was peripheral blood mononuclear cells. The receptors shown here come from a man in his fifties or sixties with T-cell large granular lymphocyte leukemia. Some clones in this sample may be carry-over from other donors' samples. The CDR3 runs from the conserved cysteine through the conserved F or W. A D gene is named only where the DNA matches it firmly. The size of a clone is reported for some rows only, either as once, few or many, or as a class for expanded clones.

>TRBD2|once|TRBV12-5|TRBJ2-2|15
TGTGCTAGTGGTGTCGGGACTAGCGCCCCCGGGGAGCTGTTTTTT
CASGVGTSAPGELFF
>TRBD2|-|TRBV5-1|TRBJ2-3|17
TGCGCCAGCAGCTTGGGACGACTAGCGGGAGCCTCAGATACGCAGTATTTT
CASSLGRLAGASDTQYF
>TRBD1|-|TRBV5-1|TRBJ2-1|16
TGCGCCAGCAGCCCTAACCCGACAGGGTCAGGCAATGAGCAGTTCTTC
CASSPNPTGSGNEQFF
>-|-|TRBV2|TRBJ1-5|15
TGTGCCAGCAGTGAAGCGGACCGGGACTATCAGCCCCAGCATTTT
CASSEADRDYQPQHF
>TRBD1|few|TRBV28|TRBJ2-5|15
TGTGCCAGCAGTGCGGGGACAGGGCCTGGAAAGACCCAGTACTTC
CASSAGTGPGKTQYF
>-|-|TRBV6-1|TRBJ1-2|14
TGTGCCAGCACCTCATACGGGTCCAACTATGGCTACACCTTC
CASTSYGSNYGYTF
>TRBD2|-|TRBV7-2|TRBJ2-5|17
TGTGCCAGCGGCGGAGGGACTAGCGGGGTCCGAGGGGGGACCCAGTACTTC
CASGGGTSGVRGGTQYF
>TRBD2|-|TRBV6-6|TRBJ2-3|12
TGTGCCAGCAGTTACAGGGAGGGCACGCAGTATTTT
CASSYREGTQYF
>TRBD1|-|TRBV30|TRBJ1-1|14
TGTGCCAAGGGGGCCCTTGGGATGAACACTGAAGCTTTCTTT
CAKGALGMNTEAFF
>TRBD2|-|TRBV28|TRBJ2-5|18
TGTGCCAGCAGTTCTGGGAGTCTAGCGGGAGGGCAATTGAGGACCCAGTACTTC
CASSSGSLAGGQLRTQYF
>-|-|TRBV6-6|TRBJ2-1|16
TGTGCCAGCAGTTACTCGGGAGTGGGTTCCTACAATGAGCAGTTCTTC
CASSYSGVGSYNEQFF
>-|-|TRBV2|TRBJ2-7|14
TGTGCCAGCACCTCTCTCGGGCGGGGCGCAAAGCAGTACTTC
CASTSLGRGAKQYF
>TRBD1|-|TRBV2|TRBJ1-1|15
TGTGCCAGCAGTCCGCAGGGGGCTCAAAACACTGAAGCTTTCTTT
CASSPQGAQNTEAFF